The clone carrying this TCR beta chain appeared a few times. Its target is not known. Trimming at V came to 1 base and at J to 8 bases, leaving 5 bases not matched to a gene. Germline loops: CDR1 MNHNS, CDR2 SASEGT. CDR3 length: 15 residues. Sequencing used immunoSEQ multiplex PCR; TCRdb keeps in-frame clones, though not all of them. The table shows around 3,000 clones, with about 30% occurring only once. This entry comes from a study of T cells in localized non-small cell lung cancer. Study results and limitations: Turning up in adjacent lung were a median 57 of the top 100 tumor clones. T cell clonality was highest in uninvolved adjacent lung, above tumor. Longer survival (overall) was linked to higher T cell density in blood.

The receptor was isolated from a man aged 40-75 years with stage I lung adenocarcinoma. Here the sequenced sample was lung tumor tissue, taken before any cancer treatment. This sequence joins TRBV6-1 and TRBJ1-6, with 7 bases fitting TRBD1. CDR3 sequence: CASSEVDRAYSPLHF. CDR3 DNA: TGTGCCAGCAGTGAAGTTGACAGGGCATATTCACCCCTCCACTTT.